What follows is one T cell receptor (beta chain) and its context. Its specificity is unknown. The record originates from a study of post-analysis software for immune sequencing data. The CDR3 is made up of 14 amino acids. Trimming pared 3 bases from V and 4 bases from J, leaving 12 bases between. TCR beta libraries were prepared from cDNA with unique molecular identifiers. Some 500,000 cDNA molecules were obtained per 1 to 10 million input T cells. TCRdb analysed the PCR reads with MiXCR anew, one entry per CDR3 protein. The sample records approximately 730,000 distinct CDR3 sequences, 46% being singletons. Notes on the study in general: The study found TRBV5-6, TRBV5-1 and TRBV20-1 among roughly 5 TRBV segments more frequent in patients than controls.

Sample: blood. The sequence came from a girl aged 5 to 17 with multiple sclerosis. The V call is TRBV12-3 or TRBV12-4, the J call TRBJ1-1; no clear D. Here the CDR3 reads CASSFRRRGTEAFF. For the CDR3, the DNA is TGTGCCAGCAGTTTCCGGCGACGAGGCACTGAAGCTTTCTTT.